This entry lists 29 T cell receptor beta chains sequenced from one sample in a study of cytomegalovirus exposure and HLA in healthy donors. Vbeta (60) and Jbeta (13) primers were used in the PCR. Measured with immunoSEQ multiplex PCR; TCRdb has only the in-frame clones, and not every one. This table has just under 95,000 clones, roughly 80% appearing once. The sample was PBMCs. The source of these receptors is a man aged 50 to 60 in good health and CMV-seropositive.

This rearrangement joins TRBV6-1 to TRBJ1-1, with 8 bases lining up with TRBD1. V lost 4 bases and J lost 6; bases outside the gene matches: 4. The CDR3 extends over 13 amino acids. Germline V gene data show CDR1 as MNHNS and CDR2 as SASEGT. Here the CDR3 reads CASSAQGASEAFF. The DNA of the CDR3 is TGTGCCAGCAGTGCGCAGGGGGCCTCTGAAGCTTTCTTT.

V usage is TRBV6-5 and J usage is TRBJ1-3; D not resolved. Germline lookup yields CDR1 MNHEY and CDR2 SVGAGI. Between the trimmed V and J ends, which lost 4 bases and 3 bases, there was a span of 13 bases. The CDR3 length is 15 residues. The CDR3 DNA reads TGTGCCAGCAGTTTTAATCTTCGTGTTGGAAACACCATATATTTT. This gives the protein CASSFNLRVGNTIYF.

There are a few counts of this clone. The chain recombines TRBV5-6 with TRBJ2-1, with unresolved D. V lost 2 bases and J lost 10, with 7 bases in between. The germline CDR1 and CDR2 sequences are SGHDT and YYEEEE. CDR3 length: 11 amino acids. The CDR3 DNA reads as TGTGCCAGCAGCTTACTTGTGGAGCAGTTCTTC. Its translation: CASSLLVEQFF.

V and J are TRBV4-3 and TRBJ1-4; 8 nucleotides align to TRBD1. Germline-derived CDR1 and CDR2 are LGHNA and YSLEER. The CDR3 is 15 residues long. V lost 3 bases and J lost 8; bases outside the gene matches: 8. The CDR3 protein is CASSQETGVGEKLFF. In DNA, the CDR3 is TGCGCCAGCAGCCAGGAGACAGGGGTGGGGGAAAAACTGTTTTTT.

V is TRBV7-2 and J is TRBJ2-2, with TRBD1 identical over 7 bases. J gave up 4 bases and V 3 bases, and 8 bases lay outside the gene matches. In germline, CDR1 is SGHTA, CDR2 FQGNSA. The CDR3 is 16 residues long. The CDR3 here is CASSLTVAGGTGELFF. The CDR3 coding sequence is TGTGCCAGCAGCTTGACGGTCGCAGGGGGCACCGGGGAGCTGTTTTTT.

The V and J genes are TRBV6-5 and TRBJ1-3; D not resolved. Per the germline V gene, CDR1 is MNHEY and CDR2 is SVGAGI. The CDR3 is 11 amino acids. V shed 2 bases and J shed 10 bases, with 6 bases lying between them. In DNA form, the CDR3 reads TGTGCCAGCAGTTACGGAGGGACCATATATTTT. Translation: CASSYGGTIYF.

This chain connects TRBV29-1 to TRBJ1-1; perhaps TRBD1 as D (5 bases). Trimming took off 7 bases at V and 10 bases at J, with 16 bases between the two ends. This CDR3 has 11 residues. In germline, CDR1 is SQVTM, CDR2 ANQGSEA. The CDR3 sequence is CSAITGIVAFF. In DNA, the CDR3 is TGCAGCGCCATCACAGGAATTGTAGCTTTCTTT. Looking up the rest from reference TRBV29-1 and TRBJ1-1 gives the full variable domain: SAVISQKPSRDICQRGTSLTIQCQVDSQVTMMFWYRQQPGQSLTLIATANQGSEATYESGFVIDKFPISRPNLTFSTLTVSNMSPEDSSIYLCSAITGIVAFFGQGTRLTVV.

The rearrangement uses TRBV15 and TRBJ1-5; possible D gene TRBD1, 6 bases. The V and J ends lost 0 bases and 6 bases respectively, with 12 bases between them. Germline CDR1 reads LNHNV; CDR2 reads YYDKDF (reference sequence). CDR3 length equals 15 residues. In DNA form, the CDR3 reads TGTGCCACCAGCAGAGATTTGGGGGCCGCTCAGCCCCAGCATTTT. Translated: CATSRDLGAAQPQHF.

This clone was counted only a few times. The J gene is TRBJ2-3, the V gene TRBV20-1, with D maybe TRBD2 (6 bases). The CDR3 sequence is 11 residues long. CDR1 DFQATT and CDR2 SNEGSKA come from the germline V gene (reference sequence). Between the trimmed V and J ends, which lost 6 bases and 10 bases, there was a span of 14 bases. CDR3 DNA sequence: TGCAGTGCGGAGGCGGGATTGGCGCAGTATTTT. Its translation is CSAEAGLAQYF.

The V and J genes are TRBV10-3 and TRBJ1-1; 9 bases are shared with TRBD1. Germline values: CDR1 ENHRY, CDR2 SYGVKD. V dropped 7 bases and J dropped 7; count of bases not matched to a gene: 7. The CDR3 sequence is 13 residues long. The CDR3: CAIMGGGQGEAFF. Here the CDR3 DNA reads TGTGCCATCATGGGGGGGGGACAGGGTGAAGCTTTCTTT.

As regards this clone: At one end, the junction sequence differs from germline, possibly due to a read error. The chain is built from TRBV7-2 and TRBJ1-4; D call uncertain. The CDR3 loop spans 15 amino acids. Germline CDR1 and CDR2: SGHTA and FQGNSA. The CDR3 DNA follows: TGTGCCAGCAGCCTAGCGGCAGGACTAAATGAAAAACTGTTTTTT. Translated, it gives CASSLAAGLNEKLFF. The variable domain in full, with the rest retrieved from reference TRBV7-2 and TRBJ1-4, is GAGVSQSPSNKVTEKGKDVELRCDPISGHTALYWYRQSLGQGLEFLIYFQGNSAPDKSGLPSDRFSAERTGGSVSTLTIQRTQQEDSAVYLCASSLAAGLNEKLFFGSGTQLSVL.

The chain couples TRBV29-1 to TRBJ1-3; tentatively, D is TRBD1 (5 bases). Trimming removed 3 bases from V and 4 bases from J, with 10 bases in between. The germline V gene encodes CDR1 SQVTM and CDR2 ANQGSEA. The CDR3 extends over 13 amino acids. CDR3 region: CSVEQGRGNTIYF. The CDR3 region has the DNA TGCAGCGTTGAGCAGGGTCGGGGAAACACCATATATTTT.

J is TRBJ2-5 and V is TRBV10-3; 8 bases match TRBD2. V lost 4 bases, J lost 5 bases, and 12 bases stayed unmatched. CDR1 and CDR2 from the germline V gene are ENHRY and SYGVKD. CDR3 length: 16 residues. Here the CDR3 DNA reads TGTGCCATCAGTGTCTCCGCCGGGAGGGCTCAGGAGACCCAGTACTTC. Translated, it gives CAISVSAGRAQETQYF.

The chain is built from TRBV6-1 and TRBJ2-7; TRBD1 agrees at 8 bases. After removal of 3 bases from V and 5 bases from J, the junction contained 6 bases not matched to a gene. The germline V gene has CDR1 MNHNS and CDR2 SASEGT. This CDR3 is built from 14 residues. CDR3 residues: CASSERTGLNEQYF. CDR3 nucleotide sequence: TGTGCCAGCAGTGAGAGGACAGGGTTAAACGAGCAGTACTTC.

V is TRBV7-9 and J is TRBJ1-1, with TRBD1 identical over 9 bases. CDR1 SEHNR and CDR2 FQNEAQ come from the germline V gene (reference sequence). J gave up 4 bases and V 4 bases, and 7 bases lay outside the gene matches. This CDR3 has 15 amino acids. Written as DNA, the CDR3 is TGTGCCAGCAGCTCAAGGACAGGGGTTGTCACTGAAGCTTTCTTT. Its protein is CASSSRTGVVTEAFF.

The chain employs TRBV5-4 and TRBJ2-5; the D gene is possibly TRBD2 (5 bases). The closer fit of TRBJ2-7 to the DNA end suggests the J call may be wrong. There are 14 residues in the CDR3. CDR1 and CDR2 from the germline V gene are SGHNT and YYREEE (reference sequence). The CDR3 nucleotides are TGTGCCAGCAGCTTGTCCGAGGGCGGCTACGAGCAGTACTTC. It yields the protein CASSLSEGGYEQYF.

This chain links TRBV5-4 with TRBJ1-1, with TRBD1 matching 12 bases. V shed 2 bases and J 4 bases; nucleotides not matched to a gene: 9. Germline loops: CDR1 SGHNT, CDR2 YYREEE (reference sequence). CDR3 size: 17 residues. The CDR3: CASSFRDRGRLGTEAFF. CDR3 DNA sequence: TGTGCCAGCAGCTTCAGGGACAGGGGGCGCTTGGGCACTGAAGCTTTCTTT.

The chain combines TRBV28 with TRBJ2-1, with 11 positions matching TRBD1. The length of the CDR3 is 15 residues. J gave up 6 bases and V 7 bases, and 8 bases lay outside the gene matches. Germline assignment: CDR1 MDHEN and CDR2 SYDVKM. The CDR3 region is CASIQRTGGANEQFF. Here the CDR3 DNA reads TGTGCCAGCATCCAAAGGACAGGGGGCGCCAATGAGCAGTTCTTC.

This chain links TRBV13 with TRBJ2-1, with D tentatively TRBD2 (6 bases). Germline V gene sequence: CDR1 PRHDT, CDR2 FYEKMQ (reference sequence). The V gene lost 1 base and the J gene lost 10 bases, with 20 bases spanning the gap. This CDR3 is built from 16 residues. CDR3 DNA sequence: TGTGCCAGCAGCTTAGTGGAGGGTGGTAGTTTATGGGAGCAGTTCTTC. Translated: CASSLVEGGSLWEQFF.

A word on this clone: Within the sample, other DNA sequences also encode this same CDR3. The genes are TRBV30 and TRBJ1-1; 7 bases are shared with TRBD1. CDR3 size: 14 residues. J gave up 4 bases and V 2 bases, and 7 bases lay outside the gene matches. Per germline, CDR1 GTSNPN and CDR2 SVGIG (reference sequence). The CDR3 bases are TGTGCCTGGAGTCTTGCAGGGGGTTCCACTGAAGCTTTCTTT. Translating gives CAWSLAGGSTEAFF.

The CDR3 sequence is CASSVSGEGNTIYF. The CDR3 DNA reads TGCGCCAGCAGCGTCTCGGGTGAGGGAAACACCATATATTTT. This chain uses TRBV5-1 with TRBJ1-3; no clear D gene. The V gene's germline CDR1 is SGHRS and CDR2 YFSETQ. The CDR3 extends over 14 amino acids. V was trimmed by 4 bases and J by 4 bases, leaving 12 bases between them.

The rearrangement links TRBV7-6 to TRBJ2-3; D may be TRBD1 (5 bases). Germline V CDR1 and CDR2: SGHVS, FNYEAQ. This CDR3 comprises 12 residues. Trimming cost V 2 bases and J 6 bases, with 6 bases left between them. The CDR3 region is CASSLYRDTQYF. The CDR3 nucleotides are TGTGCCAGCAGCTTATACAGGGATACGCAGTATTTT.

This rearrangement joins TRBV2 to TRBJ2-1; unclear D gene. The CDR3 length is 14 residues. The germline V gene encodes CDR1 SNHLY and CDR2 FYNNEI. V lost 4 bases and J 4 bases, leaving 11 bases between the germline ends. CDR3 region: CASSAVSQYNEQFF. As DNA, the CDR3 is TGTGCCAGCAGTGCCGTTAGCCAGTACAATGAGCAGTTCTTC.

In regard to this clone: The junction departs from the called germline gene at one end, perhaps through a read error. At the DNA level, this CDR3 is encoded by other sequences in the same sample as well. The V call is TRBV30, the J call TRBJ1-2; D possibly corresponds to TRBD1 (5 bases). The germline gives CDR1 GTSNPN, CDR2 SVGIG (reference sequence). The CDR3 is made up of 16 amino acids. CDR3 nucleotide sequence: TGTGCCTGGACCCTGGGGCAGGCCTTGAATAACTACGGCTACACCTTC. It translates to CAWTLGQALNNYGYTF.

The V gene is TRBV29-1, the J gene TRBJ1-2, with 10 bases matching TRBD1. The V gene end was trimmed by 7 bases and the J gene end by 5 bases; junction bases not matched to a gene: 7. The CDR3 covers 13 residues. Germline V gene data show CDR1 as SQVTM and CDR2 as ANQGSEA. The CDR3 DNA follows: TGCAGCGACCAGGACAGGGGGGTGTATGGCTACACCTTC. This codes for CSDQDRGVYGYTF.

This chain joins TRBV10-3 and TRBJ2-1, with 8 bases matching TRBD1. The CDR3 has 21 amino acids. The germline V gene encodes CDR1 ENHRY and CDR2 SYGVKD. After removal of 2 bases from V and 3 bases from J, the junction contained 21 bases not matched to a gene. The CDR3 loop is CAISEIPTGEGFGTIYNEQFF. The CDR3, as DNA: TGTGCCATCAGTGAGATTCCGACAGGGGAAGGCTTCGGGACAATCTACAATGAGCAGTTCTTC.

This clone was counted once. The rearrangement links TRBV18 to TRBJ1-2; D not resolved. Germline V gene lookup returns CDR1 KGHSH and CDR2 LQKENI. This CDR3 comprises 16 residues. The V end lost 3 bases, the J end lost 7 bases, and 21 bases lay between the germline ends. In nucleotides, the CDR3 is TGTGCCAGCTCACCGCAAGGACTGGAGATATCTGCTGGCTACACCTTC. As protein: CASSPQGLEISAGYTF.

This clone was observed a handful of times. The chain employs TRBV7-2 and TRBJ2-2; D ambiguous. Trimming shortened V by 5 bases and J by 6 bases, and 10 bases separated the two germline ends. This CDR3 comprises 13 residues. Germline CDR1 SGHTA, CDR2 FQGNSA. For the CDR3, the DNA is TGTGCCAGCAGCCGAGGTCGAGCCGGGGAGCTGTTTTTT. The encoded protein is CASSRGRAGELFF.

The chain recombines TRBV7-8 with TRBJ2-2, with D unclear. This CDR3 is built from 14 residues. With 5 bases removed from V and 4 bases from J, the gap between germline ends came to 11 bases. CDR1 SGHVS and CDR2 FQNEAQ come from the germline V gene. This CDR3 reads CASSAAVGTGELFF. CDR3 nucleotide sequence: TGTGCCAGCAGCGCTGCGGTTGGCACCGGGGAGCTGTTTTTT.